The clone carrying this TCR beta chain turned up a few times. Its antigen is unknown. This sample is part of a study of cytomegalovirus exposure and HLA in healthy donors. The CDR3 runs to 14 residues. The germline CDR1 and CDR2 sequences are SNHLY and FYNNEI. J gave up 1 base and V 8 bases, and 4 bases lay outside the gene matches. Study-wide points: Based on reports, TCR beta sequences accurately predicted HLA-A and HLA-B alleles for most subjects.

PCR amplification relied on 60 Vbeta primers (plus 13 Jbeta primers). TCRdb keeps only in-frame clones here, not all; method: immunoSEQ multiplex PCR. In the table there are about 150,000 clones, around 80% of which are singletons. This TCR derives from a man aged 45-60 years in good health and CMV-seropositive. The rearrangement links TRBV2 to TRBJ2-5; 10 bases line up with TRBD2. The sequenced sample consisted of PBMCs. The CDR3 nucleotides read TGTGCCAGCTTTAGCGGGGGGACCCAAGAGACCCAGTACTTC. It encodes CASFSGGTQETQYF.